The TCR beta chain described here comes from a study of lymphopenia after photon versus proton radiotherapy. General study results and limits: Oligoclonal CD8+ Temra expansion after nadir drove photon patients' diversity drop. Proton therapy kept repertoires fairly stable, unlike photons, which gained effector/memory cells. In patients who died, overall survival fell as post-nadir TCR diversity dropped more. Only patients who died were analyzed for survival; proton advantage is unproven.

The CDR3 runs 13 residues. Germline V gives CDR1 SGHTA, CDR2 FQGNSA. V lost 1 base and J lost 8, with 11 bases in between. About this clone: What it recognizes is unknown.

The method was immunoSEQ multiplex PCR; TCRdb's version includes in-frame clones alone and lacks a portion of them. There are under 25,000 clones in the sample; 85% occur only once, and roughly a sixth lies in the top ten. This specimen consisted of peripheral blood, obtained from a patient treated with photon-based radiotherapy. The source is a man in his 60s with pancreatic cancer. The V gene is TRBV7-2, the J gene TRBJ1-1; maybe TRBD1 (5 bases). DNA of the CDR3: TGTGCCAGCAGCTTAGGAGGGGAAACGGAAGCTTTCTTT. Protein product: CASSLGGETEAFF. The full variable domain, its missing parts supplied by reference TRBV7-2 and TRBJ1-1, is GAGVSQSPSNKVTEKGKDVELRCDPISGHTALYWYRQSLGQGLEFLIYFQGNSAPDKSGLPSDRFSAERTGGSVSTLTIQRTQQEDSAVYLCASSLGGETEAFFGQGTRLTVV.